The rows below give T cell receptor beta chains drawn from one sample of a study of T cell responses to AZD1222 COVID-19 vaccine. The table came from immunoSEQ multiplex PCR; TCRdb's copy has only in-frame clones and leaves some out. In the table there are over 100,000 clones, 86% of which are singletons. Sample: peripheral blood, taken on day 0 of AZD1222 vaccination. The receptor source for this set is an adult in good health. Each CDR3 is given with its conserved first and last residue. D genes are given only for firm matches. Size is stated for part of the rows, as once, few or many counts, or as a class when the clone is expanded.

CASSLSGTQNTEAFF,TGTGCCAGCAGCTTGTCCGGGACACAGAACACTGAAGCTTTCTTT,.,TRBJ1-1,.,TRBV5-4
CATGWGGVDTQYF,TGTGCCACCGGCTGGGGGGGGGTAGATACGCAGTATTTT,.,TRBJ2-3,TRBD2,TRBV3-1/TRBV3-2
CASSIDKEGVGELFF,TGTGCCAGTAGTATAGATAAGGAGGGAGTCGGGGAGCTGTTTTTT,.,TRBJ2-2,.,TRBV19
CASSPNRDEQYF,TGTGCCAGCAGCCCAAACAGGGACGAGCAGTACTTC,.,TRBJ2-7,.,TRBV28
CASSQRTVGELFF,TGTGCCAGCAGTCAACGGACGGTCGGGGAGCTGTTTTTT,.,TRBJ2-2,.,TRBV6-5
CASSFKDYGYTF,TGTGCCAGCAGCTTTAAGGACTATGGCTACACCTTC,.,TRBJ1-2,.,TRBV7-2
CASSIRLAGETQYF,TGTGCCAGCAGCATACGATTGGCGGGGGAGACCCAGTACTTC,.,TRBJ2-5,.,TRBV7-2
CASSFGQFNEKLFF,TGTGCCAGCAGTTTCGGACAGTTTAATGAAAAACTGTTTTTT,.,TRBJ1-4,.,TRBV27
CASSLGAMNTEAFF,TGTGCCAGCAGCCTAGGGGCCATGAACACTGAAGCTTTCTTT,.,TRBJ1-1,.,TRBV6-6
CASSLKGQPQHF,TGTGCCAGCAGTTTAAAGGGTCAGCCCCAGCATTTT,few,TRBJ1-5,.,TRBV28
CASRGGEGNTIYF,TGTGCCAGCAGAGGGGGCGAGGGAAACACCATATATTTT,.,TRBJ1-3,TRBD1,TRBV2
CASSYRQAPNYGYTF,TGTGCCAGCAGTTACCGGCAGGCCCCGAACTATGGCTACACCTTC,.,TRBJ1-2,.,TRBV6-2/TRBV6-3
CASSLGPNTGELFF,TGTGCCAGCAGCTTGGGGCCTAACACCGGGGAGCTGTTTTTT,.,TRBJ2-2,.,TRBV11-3
CASSLASGAQETQYF,TGTGCCAGCAGTTTGGCTAGCGGGGCGCAAGAGACCCAGTACTTC,.,TRBJ2-5,TRBD2,TRBV28
CATSRDGIRGGWGTEAFF,TGTGCCACCAGCAGGGACGGCATAAGGGGGGGCTGGGGCACTGAAGCTTTCTTT,.,TRBJ1-1,.,TRBV15
CASSSGRGQSSYNSPLHF,TGTGCCAGCAGTTCTGGGAGGGGACAGAGCTCCTATAATTCACCCCTCCACTTT,.,TRBJ1-6,TRBD1,TRBV28
CASRLGGSSNQPQHF,TGCGCCAGCAGATTGGGGGGGAGCAGCAATCAGCCCCAGCATTTT,.,TRBJ1-5,.,TRBV5-1
CASMFETQYF,TGTGCCAGCATGTTCGAGACCCAGTACTTC,.,TRBJ2-5,.,TRBV2
CASSTRTGTGELFF,TGTGCCAGTAGTACCAGGACTGGCACCGGGGAGCTGTTTTTT,.,TRBJ2-2,.,TRBV19
CASSLRQGGSFF,TGTGCCAGCAGTTTAAGACAGGGAGGGTCTTTCTTT,.,TRBJ1-1,TRBD1,TRBV28
CASSLAGSFYEQYF,TGTGCCAGCAGCTTAGCCGGCAGTTTCTACGAGCAGTACTTC,.,TRBJ2-7,.,TRBV7-2
CASSPGNTGELFF,TGTGCCAGCAGCCCTGGGAACACCGGGGAGCTGTTTTTT,.,TRBJ2-2,.,TRBV7-9
CSASSVTSGNSQFF,TGCAGTGCTAGTAGTGTGACTAGCGGGAACTCCCAGTTCTTC,once,TRBJ2-1,TRBD2,TRBV20-1
CASSLVQGPYEQYF,TGTGCCAGCAGCTTAGTCCAGGGTCCCTACGAGCAGTACTTC,.,TRBJ2-7,.,TRBV5-8
CASRTGAVGNSPLHF,TGTGCCAGCAGGACAGGGGCGGTCGGTAATTCACCCCTCCACTTT,.,TRBJ1-6,TRBD1,TRBV6-5
CASSLAVSGEPQHF,TGCGCCAGCAGCTTGGCAGTGTCAGGGGAGCCCCAGCATTTT,.,TRBJ1-5,.,TRBV5-1
CASSSGTATYEQYF,TGTGCCAGCAGTAGCGGGACGGCAACCTACGAGCAGTACTTC,.,TRBJ2-7,TRBD2,TRBV27
CASSLGPGGKETQYF,TGTGCCAGCAGCCTGGGGCCCGGCGGCAAAGAGACCCAGTACTTC,.,TRBJ2-5,.,TRBV6-6
CSVDKGSGGRRETQYF,TGCAGCGTTGACAAAGGTAGCGGGGGCCGCCGAGAGACCCAGTACTTC,once,TRBJ2-5,TRBD2,TRBV29-1
CASSPGAISNQPQHF,TGTGCCAGCAGCCCGGGGGCAATTAGCAATCAGCCCCAGCATTTT,.,TRBJ1-5,.,TRBV5-8
CATASSYNEQFF,TGTGCCACCGCATCCTCCTACAATGAGCAGTTCTTC,.,TRBJ2-1,.,TRBV19
CASSYPSSGGNEQFF,TGTGCCAGCAGTTACCCCTCCAGCGGGGGGAATGAGCAGTTCTTC,.,TRBJ2-1,TRBD2,TRBV6-6
CASRAAGTENQPQHF,TGTGCCAGCAGGGCAGCCGGGACCGAGAATCAGCCCCAGCATTTT,.,TRBJ1-5,.,TRBV6-5
CASSLLGANTEAFF,TGTGCCAGCAGCTTATTGGGAGCTAACACTGAAGCTTTCTTT,.,TRBJ1-1,.,TRBV7-2
CASSAGEGEQFF,TGCGCCAGCAGTGCTGGTGAAGGTGAGCAGTTCTTC,.,TRBJ2-1,.,TRBV10-2
CASSYSSGNPYNEQFF,TGTGCCAGCAGTTACTCGTCAGGGAACCCTTACAATGAGCAGTTCTTC,.,TRBJ2-1,.,TRBV6-2/TRBV6-3
CASSGDVGGIGLHF,TGTGCCAGCAGTGGGGATGTTGGTGGGATAGGTCTCCACTTC,.,TRBJ2-7,.,TRBV7-2
CASSLGTVGDAPLHF,TGTGCCAGCAGCCTAGGGACGGTCGGCGACGCACCCCTCCACTTT,once,TRBJ1-6,.,TRBV13
CASRTGSPYNSPLHF,TGTGCCAGCAGGACAGGGTCCCCCTATAATTCACCCCTCCACTTT,.,TRBJ1-6,TRBD1,TRBV6-5
CASRGLKTGAEQFF,TGTGCCAGTAGAGGGTTGAAAACAGGGGCCGAGCAGTTCTTC,.,TRBJ2-1,TRBD1,TRBV19
CASSIRFVGGPEDYTF,TGTGCCAGTAGTATCCGGTTCGTGGGCGGGCCAGAAGACTACACCTTC,.,TRBJ1-2,.,TRBV19
CASSLGDTQYF,TGTGCCAGCAGCTTAGGAGATACGCAGTATTTT,.,TRBJ2-3,.,TRBV5-6
CASSSPRDNGYEQYF,TGTGCCAGCAGCTCGCCCCGGGACAACGGCTACGAGCAGTACTTC,many,TRBJ2-7,.,TRBV11-2